A single sample gave rise to the 28 T cell receptor beta chains below, sequenced in a study of blood T cells in healthy people across ages. It was with a sample-barcoded 5' primer and a J-beta primer mix that a second PCR of roughly 6 to 11 cycles was run. TCRdb ran MiXCR on the 5' RACE reads and lists one entry per CDR3 protein. The table lists some 640,000 distinct CDR3 sequences, roughly 30% of them singletons. Sequenced input: blood. These receptors were taken from a woman at least 80 years old in good health.

This chain joins TRBV4-3 and TRBJ2-7; D is unclear. The CDR3 length is 13 residues. Looked up from germline, CDR1 is LGHNA and CDR2 is YSLEER. The V and J ends lost 0 bases and 7 bases respectively, with 10 bases between them. The CDR3 here is CASSQDLGLEQYF. The DNA of the CDR3 is TGCGCCAGCAGCCAAGATCTGGGGTTGGAGCAGTACTTC.

Points on this clonotype: With a much larger clone just one base away, this may be a read error. V gene TRBV2 combines with J gene TRBJ2-1, with 7 bases lining up with TRBD1. Trimming removed 6 bases from V and 9 bases from J; junction bases left unmatched: 2. CDR3 length equals 11 residues. Per germline, CDR1 SNHLY and CDR2 FYNNEI. CDR3 sequence: CASRDRSEQFF. CDR3 DNA sequence: TGTGCCAGCAGGGACAGGAGTGAGCAGTTCTTC.

A remark on this clonotype: One base away lies a much larger clone, so this may be a sequencing read error. V is TRBV29-1 and J is TRBJ2-4, with TRBD1 identical over 7 bases. The J call may be incorrect, as the DNA end agrees better with TRBJ2-7. The CDR3 sequence is 13 residues long. Germline CDR1 is SQVTM and CDR2 is ANQGSEA. The CDR3 protein is CSVDEGARSEQYF. The CDR3 DNA reads TGCAGCGTTGATGAGGGGGCAAGAAGCGAGCAGTACTTC.

This clonotype has ten or more counts. The CDR3 is CASSPTTGNEQFF. The DNA of the CDR3 is TGTGCCAGCAGCCCCACCACGGGAAATGAGCAGTTCTTC. The V call is TRBV9, the J call TRBJ2-1; TRBD2 might be the D (5 bases). The CDR3 is 13 amino acids. Germline CDR1 reads SGDLS; CDR2 reads YYNGEE. V was pared by 4 bases and J by 7 bases, with 12 bases between.

The J gene is TRBJ2-1, the V gene TRBV10-2; D could derive from TRBD1 or TRBD2 (5 bases each). V was cut by 6 bases and J by 3 bases, with 15 bases left in between. This CDR3 spans 15 amino acids. CDR1 is WSHSY, CDR2 SAAADI, per germline. CDR3 protein: CASSEYRGYYNEQFF. In nucleotides, the CDR3 is TGCGCCAGCAGCGAATACCGGGGCTACTACAATGAGCAGTTCTTC.

The chain combines TRBV11-2 with TRBJ2-4; 7 positions match TRBD2. Trimming cost V 4 bases and J 1 base; bases outside gene matches: 10. Per the germline V gene, CDR1 is SGHAT and CDR2 is FQNNGV. This CDR3 region has 17 residues. This CDR3 reads CASSWLGRGDAKNIQYF. The CDR3 nucleotides are TGTGCCAGCAGCTGGCTAGGACGGGGGGATGCCAAAAACATTCAGTACTTC.

This clonotype was detected a few times. The rearrangement links TRBV28 to TRBJ1-4, with D maybe TRBD1 (6 bases). Germline V gene lookup returns CDR1 MDHEN and CDR2 SYDVKM. CDR3 length equals 15 residues. V dropped 4 bases and J dropped 7 bases, with 16 bases sitting between them. The CDR3 reads CASSSSGAGVEKLFF. Here the CDR3 DNA reads TGTGCCAGCAGTTCCTCAGGGGCAGGGGTTGAAAAACTGTTTTTT.

This clonotype was seen many times. The J gene is TRBJ1-1, the V gene TRBV11-2; D is perhaps TRBD1 (6 bases). Per the germline V gene, CDR1 is SGHAT and CDR2 is FQNNGV. The CDR3 has 17 amino acids. The V end was cut by 1 base, the J end by 12 bases, with 27 bases between. The CDR3 is CASSLGGGAIILGGTFF. The CDR3 DNA reads as TGTGCCAGCAGCTTAGGCGGGGGCGCGATCATTCTCGGCGGGACTTTCTTT. Filled out from reference TRBV11-2 and TRBJ1-1, the complete variable domain reads EAGVAQSPRYKIIEKRQSVAFWCNPISGHATLYWYQQILGQGPKLLIQFQNNGVVDDSQLPKDRFSAERLKGVDSTLKIQPAKLEDSAVYLCASSLGGGAIILGGTFFGQGTRLTVV.

The chain links TRBV20-1 to TRBJ2-5; 7 nucleotides match TRBD2. Germline V gene lookup returns CDR1 DFQATT and CDR2 SNEGSKA (reference sequence). This CDR3 is built from 14 residues. The V and J ends lost 5 bases and 1 base, in that order; junction bases with no gene match: 7. The CDR3 region is CSAGLGGIQETQYF. The CDR3, as DNA: TGCAGTGCTGGACTCGGGGGGATCCAAGAGACCCAGTACTTC.

In this sample, this clonotype turned up a few times. The chain employs TRBV6-1 and TRBJ1-5; D unclear. Between the trimmed V and J ends, which lost 1 base and 2 bases, there was a span of 9 bases. The V gene's germline CDR1 is MNHNS and CDR2 SASEGT. The CDR3 extends over 15 amino acids. The CDR3 DNA follows: TGTGCCAGCAGTGAAGGTTACCCTGGCAATCAGCCCCAGCATTTT. Encoded protein: CASSEGYPGNQPQHF.

This clonotype was recorded many times. J is TRBJ2-1 and V is TRBV11-2; the D is unclear. V dropped 1 base and J dropped 12 bases, with 13 bases sitting between them. Per germline, CDR1 SGHAT and CDR2 FQNNGV. The CDR3 is made up of 13 amino acids. The CDR3, as DNA: TGTGCCAGCAGCTTAGTATCCGGAGAAGCGCAGTTCTTC. Translated: CASSLVSGEAQFF. The whole variable domain, remainder taken from reference TRBV11-2 and TRBJ2-1, is EAGVAQSPRYKIIEKRQSVAFWCNPISGHATLYWYQQILGQGPKLLIQFQNNGVVDDSQLPKDRFSAERLKGVDSTLKIQPAKLEDSAVYLCASSLVSGEAQFFGPGTRLTVL.

The J gene is TRBJ1-4, the V gene TRBV2; 8 nucleotides align to TRBD1. The germline CDR1 and CDR2 sequences are SNHLY and FYNNEI. The V gene end was trimmed by 2 bases and the J gene end by 8 bases; junction bases not matched to a gene: 7. The CDR3 runs 15 residues. DNA of the CDR3: TGTGCCAGCAGTGAATCTCAGGGGGCGTGGGAAAAACTGTTTTTT. Translating it yields CASSESQGAWEKLFF.

This clonotype turned up a few times. The CDR3 nucleotides are TGTGCCAGCAGTTCTCCTAGCGGGGGGGGGAAGACCCAGTACTTC. Translated: CASSSPSGGGKTQYF. V gene TRBV27 combines with J gene TRBJ2-5; TRBD2 agrees at 12 bases. V trimming: 4 bases; J trimming: 6 bases; junction bases outside the gene matches: 6. The V gene's germline CDR1 is MNHEY and CDR2 SMNVEV (reference sequence). This CDR3 comprises 15 residues.

About this clonotype itself: The junction and the germline gene differ at one end; a read error may be behind it. The chain couples TRBV5-6 to TRBJ2-6, with a weak D call TRBD1 (5 bases). CDR3 length: 15 residues. The germline V gene has CDR1 SGHDT and CDR2 YYEEEE. DNA of the CDR3: TGTGCCAGCAGCCCGCTGGGGTCTGGGGCCAACGTCCGGACTTTC. Encoded protein: CASSPLGSGANVRTF.

This clonotype has ten or more counts. This chain joins TRBV20-1 and TRBJ2-1, with TRBD1 as a possible D gene (6 bases). Trimming stripped 2 bases from V and 5 bases from J, with 10 bases between. The CDR3 covers 13 residues. Germline V CDR1 and CDR2: DFQATT, SNEGSKA (reference sequence). The CDR3 DNA reads TGCAGTGCTAGACAGGGGTTTCACAATGAGCAGTTCTTC. It encodes CSARQGFHNEQFF.

Only a few counts were recorded for this clonotype. V gene TRBV20-1 combines with J gene TRBJ1-2; tentatively, D is TRBD1 (6 bases). Trimming shortened V by 6 bases and J by 8 bases, and 19 bases separated the two germline ends. The germline V gene has CDR1 DFQATT and CDR2 SNEGSKA (reference sequence). This CDR3 is 13 amino acids long. CDR3 sequence reads: CSAAGGALGGYTF. CDR3 bases: TGCAGTGCCGCCGGGGGGGCCCTTGGCGGCTACACCTTC.

This clonotype occurred many times. CDR3 nucleotide sequence: TGTGCCAGCAATAAGCGTGGACAGGGGGCCTCGATTTATGGCTACACCTTC. This encodes CASNKRGQGASIYGYTF. The J gene is TRBJ1-2, the V gene TRBV6-2 or TRBV6-3; TRBD1 aligns across 11 bases. Per germline, CDR1 MNHEY and CDR2 SVGEGT. This CDR3 region has 17 residues. Germline trimming cut 7 bases from V and 5 bases from J; bases unmatched to any gene: 15.

There are a few counts of this clonotype. V is TRBV28 and J is TRBJ1-1; D is perhaps TRBD1 (5 bases). The CDR3 runs 13 residues. Germline V gives CDR1 MDHEN, CDR2 SYDVKM. Trimming removed 5 bases from V and 6 bases from J, with 13 bases in between. CDR3: CASSGTFLAEAFF. As DNA, the CDR3 is TGTGCCAGCAGTGGGACCTTTTTGGCTGAAGCTTTCTTT.

This clonotype was picked up many times. V usage is TRBV12-5 and J usage is TRBJ1-2; the D gene is possibly TRBD1 (5 bases). Germline V gene sequence: CDR1 LGHNT, CDR2 FRNRAP. The CDR3 has 13 residues. Deletions cut 2 bases from V and 7 bases from J, with 11 bases between. Here the CDR3 DNA reads TGTGCTAGTGGTTTGTCAGGGAAGTTTGGCTACACCTTC. This translates into CASGLSGKFGYTF.

At least ten counts were recorded for this clonotype. The chain links TRBV4-1 to TRBJ2-3, with a possible D match to TRBD2 (5 bases). V was pared by 0 bases and J by 4 bases, with 11 bases between. Per the germline V gene, CDR1 is MGHRA and CDR2 is YSYEKL. This CDR3 is 15 amino acids long. This chain's CDR3 is CASSQDEGRSDTQYF. For the CDR3, the DNA is TGCGCCAGCAGCCAAGATGAGGGCAGATCAGATACGCAGTATTTT.

The chain has TRBV5-1 and TRBJ2-5, with 8 bases that match TRBD1. Germline assignment: CDR1 SGHRS and CDR2 YFSETQ. V shed 6 bases, J shed 5 bases, and the junction held 6 bases outside the gene matches. The CDR3 is 13 residues long. The DNA for the CDR3 is TGCGCCAGCACCCTGGGACAGGAGGAGACCCAGTACTTC. This translates into CASTLGQEETQYF.

V and J are TRBV3-1 and TRBJ1-1; no reliable D call. Trimming pared 2 bases from V and 6 bases from J, leaving 16 bases between. CDR1 is LGHDT, CDR2 YNNKEL, per germline (reference sequence). This CDR3 is 15 amino acids long. The CDR3 is CASSQMGAAPSEAFF. The CDR3 bases are TGTGCCAGCAGCCAAATGGGTGCGGCACCCTCTGAAGCTTTCTTT.

This clonotype was counted ten times or more. This chain joins TRBV5-1 and TRBJ2-3; D not resolved. Germline CDR1 and CDR2: SGHRS and YFSETQ. This CDR3 has 16 amino acids. Trimming cost V 4 bases and J 4 bases, with 19 bases left between them. The CDR3: CASSPSGRVTPDTQYF. For the CDR3, the DNA is TGCGCCAGCAGCCCATCAGGACGGGTGACCCCAGATACGCAGTATTTT.

A few counts support this clonotype. This may come from a read error, since a much larger clone is one base off. This sequence joins TRBV9 and TRBJ1-4; D possibly corresponds to TRBD1 (5 bases). Germline V gene data show CDR1 as SGDLS and CDR2 as YYNGEE. The CDR3 loop spans 17 amino acids. CDR3 loop: CAGSALDRGSRREKLFF. CDR3 sequence (DNA): TGTGCCGGCAGCGCCTTAGACCGGGGCTCGCGGAGAGAAAAACTGTTTTTT.

This clonotype came up a few times. The chain has TRBV12-3 or TRBV12-4 and TRBJ1-2; 9 positions match TRBD1. The CDR3 has 15 amino acids. With V trimmed by 3 bases and J by 8 bases, 10 bases remained unmatched. The DNA for the CDR3 is TGTGCCAGCAGTTTGGACAGGGGAGGGTCGGGAGGCTACACCTTC. Its protein is CASSLDRGGSGGYTF.

In its sample, this clonotype was seen many times. The chain recombines TRBV29-1 with TRBJ1-2, with 9 bases aligning to TRBD1. Germline assignment: CDR1 SQVTM and CDR2 ANQGSEA. The CDR3 loop spans 13 amino acids. V lost 4 bases to trimming and J lost 6 bases; unmatched junction nucleotides: 6. Here the CDR3 DNA reads TGCAGCGTTGCCGGGACAGGGTGGGATGGCTACACCTTC. This sequence encodes CSVAGTGWDGYTF.

The rearrangement joins TRBV6-2 or TRBV6-3 to TRBJ1-2, with 7 bases that match TRBD1. V was clipped by 2 bases and J by 2 bases; unmatched bases: 23. The CDR3 spans 21 residues. Per germline, CDR1 MNHEY and CDR2 SVGEGT. The CDR3 nucleotides read TGTGCCAGCAGTTACCCTCGGCTAGCGGGGGGAACAGGGGCAAGAAACTATGGCTACACCTTC. Its protein product is CASSYPRLAGGTGARNYGYTF.

In its sample, this clonotype was seen a few times. The V and J genes are TRBV5-1 and TRBJ2-5; 8 bases line up with TRBD1. The CDR3 sequence is 15 residues long. CDR1 SGHRS and CDR2 YFSETQ come from the germline V gene. Germline trimming cut 3 bases from V and 11 bases from J; bases unmatched to any gene: 15. The CDR3 nucleotides are TGCGCCAGCAGCTGGGGGGACAGGTACAACAATGAGCAGTACTTC. Its translation is CASSWGDRYNNEQYF.